A single sample gave rise to the 20 T cell receptor beta chains below, sequenced in a study of breast tumors, draining lymph nodes, adjacent tissues. One entry per CDR3 protein, called by TCRdb with MiXCR from the multiplex PCR reads. Of about 230,000 distinct CDR3 sequences detected, approximately 29% appear once; the ten largest clones hold around 1.5%. The lymph nodes were axillary draining lymph nodes from breast cancer patients. Sequencing was done on a sample of axillary lymph node tissue. The receptors here all came from a female donor with breast cancer. Some clones in this sample may be carry-over from other donors' samples.

As concerns this clonotype: The CDR3 does not close with the conserved phenylalanine or tryptophan, likely indicating a read error. This sequence joins TRBV5-8 and TRBJ1-5; D possibly corresponds to TRBD1 (6 bases). The CDR3 contains 15 residues. Trimming cost V 4 bases and J 2 bases, with 13 bases left between them. Per germline, CDR1 SGHTS and CDR2 YDEGEE. CDR3 DNA: TGTGCCAGCAGCCCCTGGAAGGGGGGCAATCAGCCCCAGCATGTT. Translation gives CASSPWKGGNQPQHV.

This clonotype was counted ten times or more. The gene calls are TRBV6-2 or TRBV6-3 and TRBJ2-2; 8 positions agree with TRBD1. Trimming cost V 7 bases and J 5 bases; bases outside gene matches: 12. Germline CDR1 and CDR2: MNHEY and SVGEGT. The CDR3 spans 16 residues. The CDR3 is CASNSYGTGNTGELFF. DNA of the CDR3: TGTGCCAGCAACTCATATGGGACAGGAAATACCGGGGAGCTGTTTTTT.

The J gene is TRBJ2-2, the V gene TRBV25-1; 9 bases map to TRBD1. This CDR3 is 16 amino acids long. CDR1 and CDR2 from the germline V gene are MGHDK and SYGVNS. With 5 bases clipped from V and 1 base from J, the junction kept 5 bases outside the gene matches. The CDR3 nucleotides are TGTGCCAGCAGTAAGTGGACAGGGGAGAACACCGGGGAGCTGTTTTTT. This codes for CASSKWTGENTGELFF.

The sample holds many counts of this clonotype. CDR3 loop: CAISEQGFGYTF. The DNA for the CDR3 is TGTGCCATCAGTGAACAGGGCTTTGGCTACACCTTC. The chain carries TRBV10-3 and TRBJ1-2, with TRBD1 as a possible D gene (6 bases). The CDR3 sequence is 12 residues long. The germline CDR1 and CDR2 sequences are ENHRY and SYGVKD. The V end lost 3 bases, the J end lost 7 bases, and 9 bases lay between the germline ends.

This clonotype was seen repeatedly, ten times or more. This chain joins TRBV12-5 and TRBJ1-3; D remains ambiguous. The CDR3 covers 15 residues. The germline CDR1 and CDR2 sequences are LGHNT and FRNRAP. The germline V and J ends were trimmed by 2 bases and 4 bases, with 12 bases remaining between them. CDR3: CASGLREISGNTIYF. The CDR3 bases are TGTGCTAGTGGTTTGAGGGAAATCTCCGGAAACACCATATATTTT.

A word on this clonotype: A read error may account for a junction end that differs from germline. This chain connects TRBV19 to TRBJ2-4; D is ambiguous. The CDR3 covers 17 residues. Germline V gives CDR1 LNHDA, CDR2 SQIVND (reference sequence). CDR3 sequence: CASSIEFETIAKNIQSF. CDR3 DNA: TGTGCCAGTAGTATAGAGTTTGAGACCATAGCCAAAAACATTCAGTCCTTC.

This clonotype was observed once. This chain connects TRBV6-5 to TRBJ1-6; no definite D call. CDR1 is MNHEY, CDR2 SVGAGI, per germline. V gave up 6 bases and J gave up 12 bases, with 0 bases separating them. CDR3 length: 8 amino acids. CDR3 region: CASRPLHF. CDR3 sequence (DNA): TGTGCCAGCAGACCCCTCCACTTT.

This clonotype has a count of ten or more. The J gene is TRBJ2-1, the V gene TRBV4-3, with D possibly called TRBD1 or TRBD2 (7 bases each). Trimming pared 4 bases from V and 2 bases from J, leaving 18 bases between. The CDR3 spans 17 residues. Per the germline V gene, CDR1 is LGHNA and CDR2 is YSLEER. The CDR3 DNA follows: TGCGCCAGCAGCCCCAGGGGGACGGGGACTACCTACAATGAGCAGTTCTTC. Protein product: CASSPRGTGTTYNEQFF.

In the case of this clonotype: The final CDR3 position lacks the conserved phenylalanine or tryptophan, pointing to a likely read error. The DNA is left out, because the CDR3 cannot be placed on it with certainty; the CDR3 is given as TCRdb lists it. V gene TRBV4-1 combines with J gene TRBJ2-1; TRBD2 is taken as the D call from the table, unchecked against the DNA. The CDR3 is 16 residues long, counting both termini. CDR1 MGHRA and CDR2 YSYEKL come from the germline V gene. The CDR3 is CASSRRTSGRRNERFL.

This clonotype was counted at least ten times. The chain uses TRBV12-3 or TRBV12-4 and TRBJ2-2, with TRBD2 identical over 10 bases. V shed 5 bases and J 4 bases; nucleotides not matched to a gene: 1. There are 14 residues in the CDR3. CDR3 sequence (DNA): TGTGCCAGCAGTACTAGCGGGATCACCGGGGAGCTGTTTTTT. Translation: CASSTSGITGELFF.

This clonotype was seen many times. The chain is built from TRBV20-1 and TRBJ2-5; TRBD2 might be the D (6 bases). The CDR3 is 14 amino acids. Germline V gives CDR1 DFQATT, CDR2 SNEGSKA (reference sequence). The V end was cut by 3 bases, the J end by 3 bases, with 14 bases between. The CDR3 DNA follows: TGCAGTGCTAGGATGGGGGGACCGAAAGAGACCCAGTACTTC. Protein product: CSARMGGPKETQYF.

This clonotype was observed a few times. This chain joins TRBV24-1 and TRBJ1-1; 9 bases map to TRBD1. In germline, CDR1 is KGHDR, CDR2 SFDVKD. CDR3 size: 14 residues. V shed 4 bases and J 8 bases; nucleotides not matched to a gene: 7. In DNA, the CDR3 is TGTGCCACCAGTGACACATCGACAGGGGGGGAAGCTTTCTTT. Amino acids: CATSDTSTGGEAFF.

This clonotype has at least ten counts. The chain combines TRBV5-8 with TRBJ1-2; no clear D gene. V was clipped by 0 bases and J by 2 bases, with 11 bases between them. The CDR3 is made up of 15 amino acids. Germline CDR1 and CDR2: SGHTS and YDEGEE. The CDR3, as DNA: TGTGCCAGCAGCTTGGACCCAGGATCAAACTATGGCTACACCTTC. Translating it yields CASSLDPGSNYGYTF.

The chain recombines TRBV9 with TRBJ2-3, with TRBD2 identical over 9 bases. The V and J ends lost 0 bases and 0 bases, in that order; junction bases with no gene match: 5. Germline assignment: CDR1 SGDLS and CDR2 YYNGEE. The CDR3 length is 17 residues. In DNA, the CDR3 is TGTGCCAGCAGCGTAGATGGTGCGGGGGGGAGCACAGATACGCAGTATTTT. This sequence encodes CASSVDGAGGSTDTQYF.

As concerns this clonotype: This may be a read error: a much more frequent sequence differs by one nucleotide. The rearrangement uses TRBV6-2 or TRBV6-3 and TRBJ2-1; 9 bases line up with TRBD2. Germline CDR1 reads MNHEY; CDR2 reads SVGEGT. The CDR3 contains 16 residues. The CDR3 sequence is CASNSISRAGGAERFF. CDR3 bases: TGTGCCAGCAATTCCATTTCCCGAGCGGGAGGTGCTGAGCGGTTCTTC.

This clonotype was detected many times. The V and J genes are TRBV6-5 and TRBJ2-1, with D perhaps TRBD2 (5 bases). CDR3 length: 10 amino acids. The V gene's germline CDR1 is MNHEY and CDR2 SVGAGI. Here the CDR3 DNA reads TGTGCAGTGTCCCGAGGGGAGCAGTTCTTC. It encodes CAVSRGEQFF.

In regard to this clonotype: A junction end diverges from the germline sequence, so it may reflect a read error. This chain joins TRBV6-5 and TRBJ1-2; the match to TRBD1 covers 9 bases. Germline CDR1 MNHEY, CDR2 SVGAGI. This CDR3 contains 13 residues. CDR3 in amino acids: CTSSWGQGQGYTF. The CDR3 DNA is TGTACCAGCAGTTGGGGACAGGGCCAGGGCTACACCTTC.

The chain couples TRBV7-2 to TRBJ2-5; D is perhaps TRBD1 or TRBD2 (6 bases each). The length of the CDR3 is 17 residues. V gave up 5 bases and J gave up 5 bases, with 24 bases separating them. The germline gives CDR1 SGHTA, CDR2 FQGNSA. CDR3 in DNA: TGTGCCAGCAGCAGGTTCACCGGGGGCCTTTCTAGGGAGACCCAGTACTTC. This encodes CASSRFTGGLSRETQYF.

This clonotype was picked up many times. The chain joins TRBV12-3 or TRBV12-4 to TRBJ1-5, with TRBD1 identical over 12 bases. This CDR3 region has 16 residues. The V segment lost 3 bases and the J segment 2 bases; nucleotides outside the gene matches: 2. In DNA form, the CDR3 reads TGTGCCAGCAGTTTCCGGGACAGGGGGCGCAATCAGCCCCAGCATTTT. It yields the protein CASSFRDRGRNQPQHF.

With regard to this clonotype: A much more abundant neighbour one base away suggests this may be a read error. The chain has TRBV20-1 and TRBJ1-2, with D unresolved. This CDR3 spans 12 amino acids. The germline CDR1 and CDR2 sequences are DFQATT and SNEGSKA (reference sequence). V shed 3 bases and J shed 13 bases, with 18 bases lying between them. The CDR3 DNA follows: TGCAGTGCTAGCACTGCTAACTATGACTCCACCTTC. It translates to CSASTANYDSTF.